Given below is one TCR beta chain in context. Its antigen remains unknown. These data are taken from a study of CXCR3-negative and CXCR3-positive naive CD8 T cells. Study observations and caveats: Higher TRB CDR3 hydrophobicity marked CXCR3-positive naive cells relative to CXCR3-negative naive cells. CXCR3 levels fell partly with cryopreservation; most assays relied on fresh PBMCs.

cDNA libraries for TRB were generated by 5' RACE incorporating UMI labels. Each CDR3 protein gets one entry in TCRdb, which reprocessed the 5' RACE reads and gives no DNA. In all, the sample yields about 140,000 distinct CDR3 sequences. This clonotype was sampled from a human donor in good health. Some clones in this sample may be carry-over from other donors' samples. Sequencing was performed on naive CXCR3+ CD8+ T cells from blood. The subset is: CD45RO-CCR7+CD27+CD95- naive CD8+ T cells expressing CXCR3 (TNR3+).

Here the CDR3 reads CATSRDPVDYRQTDTQYF. This sequence joins TRBV15 and TRBJ2-3; the TCRdb call, TRBD2, lacks DNA for checking. The length of the CDR3 is 18 residues. CDR1 and CDR2 (germline): LNHNV, YYDKDF (reference sequence).